This TCR beta chain emerged from a study of T cell repertoires in cytomegalovirus infection. In the study overall: As its CMV epitopes, the study selected recently identified HLA-C-restricted and well-studied HLA-B-restricted targets. Matching HLA type, along with CMV infection, was indicated by public TCR beta signatures.

Whole-study findings and limits: The study identified carriers of CMV plus the relevant HLA from cumulative public TCR beta family frequency.

About this clonotype itself: No antigen is known for it.

The V and J ends lost 3 bases and 2 bases respectively, with 15 bases between them. The CDR3 contains 15 residues. The germline V gene encodes CDR1 DFQATT and CDR2 SNEGSKA (reference sequence). TCRdb analysed the reads with MiXCR anew, one entry per CDR3 protein. The sample records approximately 1,000,000 distinct CDR3 sequences, around 31% being singletons. This TCR was sampled from a human donor in good health (CMV status not recorded). Some clones in this sample may be carry-over from other donors' samples. The material sequenced was cultured CD8+ T cells from PBMCs, taken from culture after CMV antigen stimulation. The chain joins TRBV20-1 to TRBJ2-3; perhaps TRBD1 as D (6 bases). In DNA form, the CDR3 reads TGCAGTGCTAGCGAGGGGGACCCCTACACAGATACGCAGTATTTT. Translated: CSASEGDPYTDTQYF.